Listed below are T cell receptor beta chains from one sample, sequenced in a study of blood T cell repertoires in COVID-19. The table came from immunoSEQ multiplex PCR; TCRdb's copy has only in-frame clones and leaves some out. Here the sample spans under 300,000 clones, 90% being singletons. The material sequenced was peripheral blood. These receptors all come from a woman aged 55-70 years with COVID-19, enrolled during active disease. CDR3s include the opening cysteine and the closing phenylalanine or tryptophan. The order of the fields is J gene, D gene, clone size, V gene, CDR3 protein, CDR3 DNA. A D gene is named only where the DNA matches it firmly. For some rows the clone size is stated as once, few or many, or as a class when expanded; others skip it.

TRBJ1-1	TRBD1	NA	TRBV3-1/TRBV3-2	CASSQRGTGDTEAFF	TGTGCCAGCAGCCAACGTGGGACAGGAGACACTGAAGCTTTCTTT
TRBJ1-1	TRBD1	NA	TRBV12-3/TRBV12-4	CASRAGQGARAFF	TGTGCCAGCAGGGCAGGACAGGGCGCCCGGGCTTTCTTT
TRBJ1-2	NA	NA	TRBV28	CASTLTGTYGYTF	TGTGCCAGCACCTTAACCGGGACATACGGCTACACCTTC
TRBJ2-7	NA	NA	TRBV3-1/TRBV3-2	CASSQGLRGGYEQYF	TGTGCCAGCAGCCAAGGATTACGAGGGGGCTACGAGCAGTACTTC
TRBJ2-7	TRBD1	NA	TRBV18	CASSPRLTGGNEQYF	TGTGCCAGCTCACCCCGTCTGACAGGGGGGAACGAGCAGTACTTC
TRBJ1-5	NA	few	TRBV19	CASIGRQSNQPQHF	TGTGCCAGTATAGGTAGACAGAGCAATCAGCCCCAGCATTTT
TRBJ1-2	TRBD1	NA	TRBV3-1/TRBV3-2	CASSQVGTRTGYGYTF	TGTGCCAGCAGCCAAGTAGGCACGCGGACAGGTTACGGCTACACCTTC
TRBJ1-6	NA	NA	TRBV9	CASSPMRDRGNSPLHF	TGTGCCAGCAGCCCAATGAGAGACAGAGGAAATTCACCCCTCCACTTT
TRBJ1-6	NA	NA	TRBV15	CATSRVLTANNSPLHF	TGTGCCACCAGCAGAGTATTGACAGCTAATAATTCACCCCTCCACTTT
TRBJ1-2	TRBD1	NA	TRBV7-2	CASSPGQATNYGYTF	TGTGCCAGCAGCCCCGGACAGGCCACTAACTATGGCTACACCTTC
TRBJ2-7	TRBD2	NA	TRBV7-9	CASSGWGGNFHEQYF	TGTGCCAGCAGCGGATGGGGAGGGAATTTCCACGAGCAGTACTTC
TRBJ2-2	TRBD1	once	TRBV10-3	CAISRDRNTGELFF	TGTGCCATCAGTAGGGACAGGAACACCGGGGAGCTGTTTTTT
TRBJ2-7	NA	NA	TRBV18	CASRVGDSSSYEQYF	TGTGCCAGCCGGGTGGGGGACTCGAGCTCCTACGAGCAGTACTTC
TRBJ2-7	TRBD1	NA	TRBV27	CASSLSGQGRYEQYF	TGTGCCAGCAGTTTATCCGGACAGGGGAGATACGAGCAGTACTTC
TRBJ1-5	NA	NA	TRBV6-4	CASSEGGGFDQPQHF	TGTGCCAGCAGTGAGGGGGGAGGCTTCGATCAGCCCCAGCATTTT
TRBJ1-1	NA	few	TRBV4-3	CASSQDTTGEAFF	TGCGCCAGCAGCCAAGATACTACAGGCGAAGCTTTCTTT
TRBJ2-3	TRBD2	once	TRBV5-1	CASSLAGTSGGPDTQYF	TGCGCCAGCAGCTTGGCAGGGACTAGCGGGGGCCCAGATACGCAGTATTTT
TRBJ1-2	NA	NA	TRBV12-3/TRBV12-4	CASSLGQVYGYTF	TGTGCCAGCAGTTTAGGGCAGGTATATGGCTACACCTTC
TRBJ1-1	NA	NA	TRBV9	CASSQQGTTEAFF	TGTGCCAGCAGTCAACAGGGTACCACTGAAGCTTTCTTT
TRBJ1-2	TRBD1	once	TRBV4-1	CASSQGQGYGYTF	TGCGCCAGCAGCCAGGGACAGGGCTATGGCTACACCTTC
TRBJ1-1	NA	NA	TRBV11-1	CASSQNTEAFF	TGTGCCAGCAGCCAGAACACTGAAGCTTTCTTT
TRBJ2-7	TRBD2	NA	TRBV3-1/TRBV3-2	CASSHGDQGGYYEQYF	TGTGCCAGCAGCCACGGCGATCAGGGAGGGTATTACGAGCAGTACTTC
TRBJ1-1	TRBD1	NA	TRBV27	CASSLGQGWTEAFF	TGTGCCAGCAGTTTGGGACAGGGATGGACTGAAGCTTTCTTT
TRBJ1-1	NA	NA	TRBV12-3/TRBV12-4	CASSQQGGTEAFF	TGTGCCAGCAGTCAACAGGGAGGGACTGAAGCTTTCTTT
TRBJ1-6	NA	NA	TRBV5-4	CASSLAGTQSPLHF	TGTGCCAGCAGCTTGGCCGGGACACAGTCACCCCTCCACTTT
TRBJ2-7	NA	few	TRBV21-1	CASSIPQCSNLYEQYF	TGTGCCAGCAGCATCCCCCAATGCTCTAACCTCTACGAGCAGTACTTC
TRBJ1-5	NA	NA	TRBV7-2	CASSFSTRGVSEPQHF	TGTGCCAGCAGCTTTAGTACGCGGGGCGTTTCGGAGCCCCAGCATTTT
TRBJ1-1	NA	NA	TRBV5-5	CASSLLKGQTNTEAFF	TGTGCCAGCAGCTTATTGAAGGGGCAGACGAACACTGAAGCTTTCTTT
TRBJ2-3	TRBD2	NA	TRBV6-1	CASSDLTSGGDTQYF	TGTGCCAGCAGTGATTTAACTAGCGGGGGAGATACGCAGTATTTT
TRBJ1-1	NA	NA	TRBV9	CASSVAQYTEAFF	TGTGCCAGCAGCGTAGCCCAGTACACTGAAGCTTTCTTT
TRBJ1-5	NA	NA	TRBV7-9	CASSLATGPQHF	TGTGCCAGCAGCTTAGCTACGGGGCCCCAGCATTTT
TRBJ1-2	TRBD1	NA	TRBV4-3	CASSQDGGTVYGYTF	TGCGCCAGCAGCCAAGATGGAGGGACAGTCTATGGCTACACCTTC
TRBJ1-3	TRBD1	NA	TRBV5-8	CASSWPQGANTIYF	TGTGCCAGCAGCTGGCCACAGGGGGCGAACACCATATATTTT
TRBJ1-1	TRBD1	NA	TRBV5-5	CASSISQGANTEAFF	TGTGCCAGCAGCATCTCACAGGGGGCGAACACTGAAGCTTTCTTT
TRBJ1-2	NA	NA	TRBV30	CAWGGPGYGYTF	TGTGCCTGGGGAGGTCCGGGGTATGGCTACACCTTC
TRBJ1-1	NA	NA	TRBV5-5	CASSPRPPLGDMNTEAFF	TGTGCCAGCAGCCCCCGTCCCCCACTCGGGGATATGAACACTGAAGCTTTCTTT
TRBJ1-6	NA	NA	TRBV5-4	CASSPSGTAANSPLHF	TGTGCCAGCAGCCCCTCGGGAACGGCCGCTAATTCACCCCTCCACTTT